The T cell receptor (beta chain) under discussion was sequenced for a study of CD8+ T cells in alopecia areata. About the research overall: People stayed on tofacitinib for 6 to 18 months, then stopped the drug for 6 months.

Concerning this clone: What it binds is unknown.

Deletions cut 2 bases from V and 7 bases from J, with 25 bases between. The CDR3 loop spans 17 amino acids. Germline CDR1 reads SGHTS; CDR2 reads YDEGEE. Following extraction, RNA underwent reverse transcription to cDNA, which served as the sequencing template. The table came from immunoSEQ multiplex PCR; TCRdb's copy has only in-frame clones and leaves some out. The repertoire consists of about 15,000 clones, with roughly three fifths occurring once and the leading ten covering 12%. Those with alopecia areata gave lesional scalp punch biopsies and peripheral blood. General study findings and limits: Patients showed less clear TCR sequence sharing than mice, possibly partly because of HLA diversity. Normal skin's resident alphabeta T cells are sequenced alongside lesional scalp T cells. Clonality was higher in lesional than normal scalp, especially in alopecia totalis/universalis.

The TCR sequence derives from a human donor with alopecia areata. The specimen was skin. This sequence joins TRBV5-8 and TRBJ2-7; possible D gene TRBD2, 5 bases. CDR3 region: CASSFSPVDWQFREQYF. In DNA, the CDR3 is TGTGCCAGCAGCTTTTCCCCAGTGGACTGGCAATTCAGGGAGCAGTACTTC.